This TCR beta chain was sequenced for a study of shared clonotypes between healthy human individuals. The repertoire was sequenced with immunoSEQ multiplex PCR; TCRdb's copy has only in-frame clones and lacks some. The sample lists roughly 2.6 million clones; more than 90% were seen once. The clonotype was recovered from a man aged 18 to 35 in good health. Material for sequencing was naive CD4+ T cells sorted from blood. Subset here: CD45RA+ positively selected.

For the CDR3, the DNA is TGTGCCAGCAGTGGCGGTCTGGACAGGGGCCGTAACGAGCAGTACTTC. Its translation: CASSGGLDRGRNEQYF. The chain couples TRBV27 to TRBJ2-7; 9 bases agree with TRBD1. CDR1 is MNHEY and CDR2 is SMNVEV in the germline V gene (reference sequence). With V trimmed by 5 bases and J by 5 bases, 13 bases remained unmatched. CDR3 length: 16 residues.